A single sample is the source of the 8 T cell receptor beta chains below, sequenced in a study of blood T cells in healthy people across ages (dated by TCRdb to the mid-2010s). Receptors were amplified or captured by 5' RACE. For sequencing, an Illumina HiSeq 2500 was employed. A second PCR of roughly 7 to 11 cycles was performed with a sample-barcoded 5' primer and a J-beta primer mix. TCRdb reworked the public reads: Q25 trimming with fastp, MiXCR clone assembly, productive beta chains retained. Each record represents a unique CDR3 protein, reported with the most common genes and DNA among its rows. This sample comprises around 1.7 million distinct CDR3 sequences, roughly 28% of them detected only once. About 7.7% of the sample lies in the top ten. Specimen: blood. These receptors came from a woman aged 25 to 39 in good health.

With regard to this clonotype: The germline gene is not matched at one end of the junction; a read error may be the cause. This chain connects TRBV6-5 to TRBJ1-1; D not certain. Germline CDR1 is MNHEY and CDR2 is SVGAGI. The CDR3 loop spans 13 amino acids. Here the CDR3 DNA reads TGCGCCTGCTCGGGCGTGGGTAGCACTGAAGCTTTCTTT. Amino acid sequence: CACSGVGSTEAFF.

The table lists this clonotype with a few counts. The V and J genes are TRBV10-3 and TRBJ2-1; a weak D match, TRBD2 (5 bases). Germline V gene data show CDR1 as ENHRY and CDR2 as SYGVKD. Trimming shortened V by 11 bases and J by 9 bases, and 8 bases separated the two germline ends. The CDR3 runs 9 residues. CDR3 sequence: CAVGVEQFF. The CDR3 DNA sequence: TGTGCCGTCGGGGTTGAGCAGTTCTTC.

This chain uses TRBV20-1 with TRBJ2-1, with TRBD2 matching over 10 bases. The CDR3 covers 13 residues. With 5 bases clipped from V and 7 bases from J, the junction kept 5 bases outside the gene matches. CDR1 DFQATT and CDR2 SNEGSKA come from the germline V gene (reference sequence). CDR3 sequence reads: CSAQREGRNEQFF. The CDR3 DNA sequence: TGCAGTGCTCAGCGGGAGGGCCGGAATGAGCAGTTCTTC.

This chain connects TRBV12-3 or TRBV12-4 to TRBJ2-1, with D unresolved. Gene TRBJ2-7 matches the end of the DNA better, so the J call may be wrong. This CDR3 spans 16 amino acids. In nucleotides, the CDR3 is TGTGCCAGCAGTTTGTATCGGATTGAAGCCTACAATGAGCAGTACTTC. Translation: CASSLYRIEAYNEQYF.

This CDR3 is CASSPGTLIYNEQFF. DNA of the CDR3: TGCGCCAGCAGCCCCGGGACTCTTATATACAATGAGCAGTTCTTC. This chain links TRBV5-1 with TRBJ2-1; a possible D gene is TRBD2 (6 bases). This CDR3 region has 15 residues. Trimming removed 4 bases at V and 4 bases at J, with 15 bases between. Germline V gene data show CDR1 as SGHRS and CDR2 as YFSETQ.

The gene calls are TRBV20-1 and TRBJ1-2, with 7 positions matching TRBD1. Germline-derived CDR1 and CDR2 are DFQATT and SNEGSKA (reference sequence). V trimming: 5 bases; J trimming: 7 bases; junction bases outside the gene matches: 7. The CDR3 has 12 amino acids. DNA of the CDR3: TGCAGTGCTGATACAGGGGTGGTTGGCTACACCTTC. It translates to CSADTGVVGYTF.

This clonotype was detected many times. V and J are TRBV7-7 and TRBJ2-7; 8 positions agree with TRBD2. Germline V gene lookup returns CDR1 SSHAT and CDR2 FNYEAQ (reference sequence). The CDR3 extends over 13 amino acids. The V and J ends lost 5 bases and 5 bases, in that order; junction bases with no gene match: 5. CDR3 amino acids: CASSPGLAHEQYF. The CDR3 bases are TGTGCCAGCAGCCCCGGACTAGCCCACGAGCAGTACTTC.

In regard to this clonotype: A clone one base away is much larger, so this may be a read error. This chain links TRBV15 with TRBJ2-1; D unclear. Germline CDR1 LNHNV, CDR2 YYDKDF (reference sequence). V lost 0 bases to trimming and J lost 10 bases, with 13 bases between them. This CDR3 spans 14 amino acids. The CDR3 bases are TGTGCCACCAGCAGAGATCTCTCGAGTAAAGAGCAGTTCTTC. Amino acid sequence: CATSRDLSSKEQFF.